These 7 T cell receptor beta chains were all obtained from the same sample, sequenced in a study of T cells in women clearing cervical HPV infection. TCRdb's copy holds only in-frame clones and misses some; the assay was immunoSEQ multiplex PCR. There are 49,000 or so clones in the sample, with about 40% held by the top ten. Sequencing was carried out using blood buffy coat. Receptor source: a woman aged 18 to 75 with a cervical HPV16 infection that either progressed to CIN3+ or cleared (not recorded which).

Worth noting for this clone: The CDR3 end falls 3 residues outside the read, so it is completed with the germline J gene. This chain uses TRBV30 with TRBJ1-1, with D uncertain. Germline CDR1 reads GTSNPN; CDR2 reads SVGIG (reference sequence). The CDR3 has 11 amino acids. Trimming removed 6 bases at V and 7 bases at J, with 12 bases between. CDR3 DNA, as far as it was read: TGTGCCTGTACGAATAGCCTTGAA. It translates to CACTNSLE. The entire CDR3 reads CACTNSLEAFF.

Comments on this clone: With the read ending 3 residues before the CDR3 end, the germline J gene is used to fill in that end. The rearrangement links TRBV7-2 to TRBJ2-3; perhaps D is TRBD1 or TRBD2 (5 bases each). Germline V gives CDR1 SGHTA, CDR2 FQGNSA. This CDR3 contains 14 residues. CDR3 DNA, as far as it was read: TGTGCCAGCAGCCCGCTTCTAAGGGGAGAGACG. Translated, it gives CASSPLLRGET. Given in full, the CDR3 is CASSPLLRGETQYF.

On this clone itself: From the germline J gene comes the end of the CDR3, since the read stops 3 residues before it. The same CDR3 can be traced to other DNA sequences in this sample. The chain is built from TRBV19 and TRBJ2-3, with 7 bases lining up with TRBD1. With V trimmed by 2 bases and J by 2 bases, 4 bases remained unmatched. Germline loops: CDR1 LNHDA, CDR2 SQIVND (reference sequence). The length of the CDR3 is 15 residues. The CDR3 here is CASSIRQGNTDTQYF. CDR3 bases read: TGTGCCAGTAGTATAAGACAGGGTAACACAGATACG.

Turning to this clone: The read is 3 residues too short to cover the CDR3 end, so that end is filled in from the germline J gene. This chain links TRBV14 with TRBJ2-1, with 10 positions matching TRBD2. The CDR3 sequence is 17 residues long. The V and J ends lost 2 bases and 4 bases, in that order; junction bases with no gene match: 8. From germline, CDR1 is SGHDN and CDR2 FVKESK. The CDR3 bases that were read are TGTGCCAGCAGCCAACTAGCGGGAGCCCAATCTTACAATGAG. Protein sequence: CASSQLAGAQSYNE. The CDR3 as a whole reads CASSQLAGAQSYNEQFF.

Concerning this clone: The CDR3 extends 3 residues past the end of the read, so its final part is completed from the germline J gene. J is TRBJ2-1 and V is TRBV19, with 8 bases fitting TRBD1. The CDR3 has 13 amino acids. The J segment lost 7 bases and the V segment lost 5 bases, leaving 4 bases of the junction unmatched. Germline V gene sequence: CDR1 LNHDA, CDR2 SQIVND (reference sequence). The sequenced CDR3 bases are TGTGCCAGTAGTGCCAGACAGGGGAATGAG. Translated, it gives CASSARQGNE. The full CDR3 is CASSARQGNEQFF.

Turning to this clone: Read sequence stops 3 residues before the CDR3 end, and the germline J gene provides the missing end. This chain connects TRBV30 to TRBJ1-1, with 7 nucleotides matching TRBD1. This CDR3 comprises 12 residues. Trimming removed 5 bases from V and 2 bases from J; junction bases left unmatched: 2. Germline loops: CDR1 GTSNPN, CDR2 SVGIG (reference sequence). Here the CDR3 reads CAWGDRNTEAFF. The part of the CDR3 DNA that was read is TGTGCCTGGGGGGACAGAAACACTGAA.

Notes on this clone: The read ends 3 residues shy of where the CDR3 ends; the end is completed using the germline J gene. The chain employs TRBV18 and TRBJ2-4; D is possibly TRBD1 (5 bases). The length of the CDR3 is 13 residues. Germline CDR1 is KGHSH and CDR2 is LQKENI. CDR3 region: CASSPDNRPGQYF. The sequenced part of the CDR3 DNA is TGTGCCAGCTCACCGGACAATCGACCTGGT.